These T cell receptor beta chains were read from a single sample in a study of shared clonotypes between healthy human individuals. The protocol was immunoSEQ multiplex PCR, while the TCRdb copy is restricted to in-frame clones and leaves out a portion. The sample yields about 2.5 million clones, around 90% seen once. Sequenced sample: naive CD4+ T cells from PBMCs. The receptor source for this set is a man in his late teens or twenties in good health. Some clones in this sample may be carry-over from other donors' samples. Each CDR3 is given with its conserved first and last residue. Each record gives: clone size, J gene, V gene, D gene, CDR3 protein, CDR3 DNA. The D gene is left open where the match is weak. Clone size appears in some rows only: once, few, many, or a class for an expanded clone.

size: .; J: TRBJ2-2; V: TRBV13; D: TRBD1; CDR3: CASSIGTGDFGTGELFF; DNA: TGTGCCAGCAGCATCGGGACAGGGGATTTCGGCACCGGGGAGCTGTTTTTT
size: .; J: TRBJ2-3; V: TRBV5-1; D: .; CDR3: CASSSPARDQLTDTQYF; DNA: TGCGCCAGCAGCTCCCCTGCCCGGGACCAACTCACAGATACGCAGTATTTT
size: .; J: TRBJ2-5; V: TRBV6-5; D: .; CDR3: CASSYVGAGETQYF; DNA: TGTGCCAGCAGTTACGTTGGGGCGGGGGAGACCCAGTACTTC
size: .; J: TRBJ2-5; V: TRBV18; D: .; CDR3: CASSPGGGEAETQYF; DNA: TGTGCCAGCTCACCAGGCGGGGGCGAAGCAGAGACCCAGTACTTC
size: .; J: TRBJ2-2; V: TRBV6-6; D: .; CDR3: CASSYSALSPGELFF; DNA: TGTGCCAGCAGTTACTCAGCTCTCAGTCCCGGGGAGCTGTTTTTT
size: .; J: TRBJ1-4; V: TRBV9; D: .; CDR3: CASSVGSTNEKLFF; DNA: TGTGCCAGCAGCGTGGGGTCGACTAATGAAAAACTGTTTTTT
size: .; J: TRBJ1-1; V: TRBV5-1; D: .; CDR3: CASSLVPSETEAFF; DNA: TGCGCCAGCAGCTTGGTGCCCTCGGAGACTGAAGCTTTCTTT
size: .; J: TRBJ1-5; V: TRBV4-2; D: TRBD1; CDR3: CASSSGQGRYQPQHF; DNA: TGTGCCAGCAGCAGTGGACAGGGTAGGTACCAGCCCCAGCATTTT
size: .; J: TRBJ2-5; V: TRBV10-3; D: .; CDR3: CAISDTLRHPPAQYF; DNA: TGTGCCATCAGTGATACACTCAGACACCCCCCGGCCCAGTACTTC
size: once; J: TRBJ2-7; V: TRBV5-1; D: .; CDR3: CASSLYPGTYEQYF; DNA: TGCGCCAGCAGCTTATACCCAGGGACCTACGAGCAGTACTTC
size: .; J: TRBJ2-1; V: TRBV5-1; D: TRBD2; CDR3: CASSPSGLAGVEQFF; DNA: TGCGCCAGCAGCCCCTCAGGACTAGCGGGAGTTGAGCAGTTCTTC
size: .; J: TRBJ2-7; V: TRBV7-8; D: TRBD2; CDR3: CASSSFRVLAGEGEQYF; DNA: TGTGCCAGCAGCTCCTTTAGGGTACTAGCGGGAGAGGGCGAGCAGTACTTC
size: once; J: TRBJ2-5; V: TRBV6-1; D: .; CDR3: CASSEAPGLSGHQETQYF; DNA: TGTGCCAGCAGTGAAGCGCCCGGCCTCTCGGGGCACCAAGAGACCCAGTACTTC
size: .; J: TRBJ2-7; V: TRBV4-2; D: TRBD2; CDR3: CASSQAGTSGTYEQYF; DNA: TGTGCCAGCAGCCAAGCCGGGACTAGCGGAACCTACGAGCAGTACTTC
size: .; J: TRBJ1-1; V: TRBV21-1; D: .; CDR3: CASSKGQKDTEAFF; DNA: TGTGCCAGCAGCAAGGGACAGAAAGACACTGAAGCTTTCTTT
size: .; J: TRBJ2-1; V: TRBV5-1; D: .; CDR3: CASSSGQAGEQFF; DNA: TGCGCCAGCAGCTCGGGACAAGCCGGTGAGCAGTTCTTC
size: .; J: TRBJ2-1; V: TRBV5-1; D: .; CDR3: CASSYGGEQFF; DNA: TGCGCCAGCAGCTATGGGGGTGAGCAGTTCTTC
size: .; J: TRBJ1-5; V: TRBV7-3; D: .; CDR3: CASSLGGAGQPQHF; DNA: TGTGCCAGCAGCTTAGGGGGGGCAGGCCAGCCCCAGCATTTT
size: .; J: TRBJ2-7; V: TRBV15; D: .; CDR3: CATSTIFSLSYEQYF; DNA: TGTGCCACCAGCACAATCTTTTCCCTCTCCTACGAGCAGTACTTC
size: .; J: TRBJ2-7; V: TRBV5-1; D: .; CDR3: CASSPDLYEQYF; DNA: TGCGCCAGCAGCCCGGATCTTTACGAGCAGTACTTC
size: .; J: TRBJ1-1; V: TRBV28; D: TRBD1; CDR3: CASSQWTGNTEAFF; DNA: TGTGCCAGCAGTCAATGGACAGGGAACACTGAAGCTTTCTTT
size: once; J: TRBJ1-2; V: TRBV28; D: .; CDR3: CASSRRGALGYTF; DNA: TGTGCCAGCTCCCGACGGGGGGCTCTTGGCTACACCTTC
size: .; J: TRBJ2-2; V: TRBV7-9; D: .; CDR3: CASSAGVYTGELFF; DNA: TGTGCCAGCAGCGCAGGGGTATACACCGGGGAGCTGTTTTTT
size: .; J: TRBJ2-6; V: TRBV6-5; D: .; CDR3: CASSYYGAGANVLTF; DNA: TGTGCCAGCAGTTACTACGGGGCTGGGGCCAACGTCCTGACTTTC
size: .; J: TRBJ1-2; V: TRBV9; D: TRBD1; CDR3: CASSATGGNYGYTF; DNA: TGTGCCAGCAGCGCGACAGGGGGTAACTATGGCTACACCTTC
size: .; J: TRBJ2-7; V: TRBV11-3; D: TRBD1; CDR3: CASSSGQGREQYF; DNA: TGTGCCAGCAGCTCGGGACAGGGAAGGGAGCAGTACTTC
size: .; J: TRBJ1-1; V: TRBV29-1; D: TRBD1; CDR3: CSSDRGHTEAFF; DNA: TGCAGCTCAGACAGGGGCCACACTGAAGCTTTCTTT
size: .; J: TRBJ1-2; V: TRBV7-2; D: .; CDR3: CASILAGVNYGYTF; DNA: TGTGCCAGCATCTTGGCAGGGGTTAACTATGGCTACACCTTC
size: .; J: TRBJ2-2; V: TRBV4-1; D: .; CDR3: CASSQPTGHTGELFF; DNA: TGCGCCAGCAGCCAACCGACAGGACACACCGGGGAGCTGTTTTTT
size: once; J: TRBJ2-6; V: TRBV5-6; D: .; CDR3: CASSLVYGASGANVLTF; DNA: TGTGCCAGCAGCTTGGTCTATGGCGCCTCTGGGGCCAACGTCCTGACTTTC
size: .; J: TRBJ2-1; V: TRBV19; D: TRBD2; CDR3: CASSTRSSGSLVF; DNA: TGTGCCAGTAGTACACGCTCTAGCGGGAGTTTGGTCTTC
size: .; J: TRBJ1-2; V: TRBV7-3; D: .; CDR3: CASSLTESGQFFF; DNA: TGTGCCAGCAGCTTAACTGAGTCGGGGCAGTTCTTCTTC
size: .; J: TRBJ2-2; V: TRBV5-4; D: TRBD1; CDR3: CASSRTGVTGELFF; DNA: TGTGCCAGCAGTCGAACAGGGGTCACCGGGGAGCTGTTTTTT
size: .; J: TRBJ1-5; V: TRBV6-6; D: .; CDR3: CASLNPRAQSNQPQHF; DNA: TGTGCCAGCTTAAACCCCCGGGCGCAAAGCAATCAGCCCCAGCATTTT
size: .; J: TRBJ1-5; V: TRBV5-1; D: .; CDR3: CASSLAGANQPQHF; DNA: TGCGCCAGCAGCTTGGCGGGAGCCAATCAGCCCCAGCATTTT